These T cell receptor beta chains were read from a single sample in a study of post-analysis software for immune sequencing data. TCRdb re-derived calls from the PCR reads in MiXCR, one entry per CDR3 protein. Of around 400,000 distinct CDR3 sequences listed, roughly 38% were seen once; the top ten hold under 9%. The sample consisted of blood. The receptors shown here come from a girl aged 2-15 years with multiple sclerosis. Each CDR3 is given with its conserved first and last residue. Each record gives: V gene, J gene, clone size, D gene, CDR3 DNA, CDR3 protein. The D gene is left open where the match is weak. For some rows the clone size is stated as once, few or many, or as a class when expanded; others skip it.

TRBV15,TRBJ1-1,once,.,TGTGCCACCAGCAGACCCGACAGGAACACTGAAGCTTTCTTT,CATSRPDRNTEAFF
TRBV7-9,TRBJ1-1,few,.,TGTGCCAGCAGCTTGTTTGGCAGCTTCGACACTGAAGCTTTCTTT,CASSLFGSFDTEAFF
TRBV9,TRBJ1-1,.,.,TGTGCCAGCACCTCAGGCGGGTCTTCGAACACTGAAGCTTTCTTT,CASTSGGSSNTEAFF
TRBV6-2/TRBV6-3,TRBJ2-7,few,TRBD2,TGTGCCAGCAAAGACCCCGGACTAGCGGGAGCCTACGAGCAGTACTTC,CASKDPGLAGAYEQYF
TRBV6-5,TRBJ2-2,few,TRBD2,TGTGCCAGCAGACCGCGGGAGATCACCGGGGAGCTGTTTTTT,CASRPREITGELFF
TRBV12-3/TRBV12-4,TRBJ2-1,.,TRBD2,TGTGCCAGCAGCCCCATAGCGGGAGTTTGGAATGAGCAGTTCTTC,CASSPIAGVWNEQFF
TRBV20-1,TRBJ2-1,.,TRBD2,TGCAGTGCTTGGACTAGCGCGTTGGGAAATGAGCAGTTCTTC,CSAWTSALGNEQFF
TRBV24-1,TRBJ1-5,few,.,TGTGCCACCAGTAATGGGGGAAGAAGCAATCAGCCCCAGCATTTT,CATSNGGRSNQPQHF
TRBV20-1,TRBJ2-7,.,TRBD1,TGCAGTGCGGGGACAGGGTACCACGAGCAGTACTTC,CSAGTGYHEQYF
TRBV29-1,TRBJ1-1,.,.,TGCAGCGTCGATGGAGGGACGGAGAACACTGAAGCTTTCTTT,CSVDGGTENTEAFF
TRBV6-1,TRBJ2-7,few,TRBD2,TGTGCCAGCAGCAAAGAAGGACTAGCCTCCTACGAGCAGTACTTC,CASSKEGLASYEQYF
TRBV28,TRBJ2-4,.,TRBD1,TGTGCCAGCAGTTTAGGGGGACAGGGGAACATTCAGTACTTC,CASSLGGQGNIQYF
TRBV11-2,TRBJ2-1,.,.,TGTGCCAGCAGCACGCGACTTGGCTTGGGGGGCCTAAATGAGCAGTTCTTC,CASSTRLGLGGLNEQFF
TRBV2,TRBJ2-3,.,.,TGTGCCATTACCCCAGCCTTGGGCACAGATACGCAGTATTTT,CAITPALGTDTQYF
TRBV10-2,TRBJ2-1,few,.,TGCGCCGCGGATCACGGACAGCACAATGAGCAGTTCTTC,CAADHGQHNEQFF
TRBV29-1,TRBJ2-3,.,TRBD2,TGCAGCGTTGCCCGCACTGCGGGAGAATCAGATACGCAGTATTTT,CSVARTAGESDTQYF
TRBV5-1,TRBJ1-5,.,TRBD1,TGCGCCAGCAGCTCGATTACAGGGGGCCGAAGCAATCAGCCCCAGCATTTT,CASSSITGGRSNQPQHF
TRBV28,TRBJ2-1,few,TRBD2,TGTGCCAGCAGACCATTAGCGGGGGGGCCCAATGAGCAGTTCTTC,CASRPLAGGPNEQFF
TRBV7-8,TRBJ2-1,few,.,TGTGCCAGCAGCCCGACTGGAGGGGTAGGCAATGAGCAGTTCTTC,CASSPTGGVGNEQFF
TRBV10-2,TRBJ2-3,.,.,TGCGCCAGCAAGCGTTGGGACTCCATCACAGATACGCAGTATTTT,CASKRWDSITDTQYF
TRBV4-2,TRBJ1-6,.,TRBD1,TGTGCCAGCAGCCCTGACAGGGCGGGTAATTCACCCCTCCACTTT,CASSPDRAGNSPLHF
TRBV20-1,TRBJ1-5,few,.,TGCAGTGCTAGTAGGCAGGGAAGCAATCAGCCCCAGCATTTT,CSASRQGSNQPQHF
TRBV12-3/TRBV12-4,TRBJ1-2,few,TRBD1,TGTGCCAGCAGTTTCGGGACAGATGGCGGCTATGGCTACACCTTC,CASSFGTDGGYGYTF
TRBV5-1,TRBJ2-7,.,.,TGCGCCAGCAGCTTGGCTCCGAACTCGGGCTCCTACGAGCAGTACTTC,CASSLAPNSGSYEQYF
TRBV27,TRBJ1-2,few,.,TGTGCCAGCAGTTTATCAGGGGTAAACTATGGCTACACCTTC,CASSLSGVNYGYTF
TRBV5-1,TRBJ2-7,.,TRBD1,TGCGCCAGCAGCTTGGGACTCCGGGACAGGGGGCTCGATGAGCAGTACTTC,CASSLGLRDRGLDEQYF
TRBV4-3,TRBJ2-7,.,.,TGCGCCAGCAGCCATCAAACTGGGGGGAAGCACGAGCAGTACTTC,CASSHQTGGKHEQYF
TRBV12-3/TRBV12-4,TRBJ2-5,few,TRBD2,TGTGCCAGCAGTTTCTCCGGGACTAGCGGGGAACAAGAGACCCAGTACTTC,CASSFSGTSGEQETQYF
TRBV28,TRBJ1-2,.,.,TGTGCCAGCAGTCCCTTTATTAGGGGCTACACCTTC,CASSPFIRGYTF
TRBV20-1,TRBJ2-5,.,.,TGCAGTGCTATTACTCCGGACAGCGCAGAGACCCAGTACTTC,CSAITPDSAETQYF
TRBV20-1,TRBJ2-3,few,.,TGCAGTGCTAGTTGGGACACAGATACGCAGTATTTT,CSASWDTDTQYF
TRBV12-5,TRBJ1-1,.,.,TGTGCTAGTGAAGCGACAGGGAACACTGAAGCTTTCTTT,CASEATGNTEAFF
TRBV7-2,TRBJ2-7,.,.,TGTGCCAGCAGCGACCTCGGGGACGGGACCTACGAGCAGTACTTC,CASSDLGDGTYEQYF
TRBV4-3,TRBJ2-1,few,TRBD2,TGCGCCAGCAGCCAAACTAGCGGGAGCTCCTACAATGAGCAGTTCTTC,CASSQTSGSSYNEQFF
TRBV28,TRBJ2-1,few,.,TGTGCCAGCAGTTTGGCCCAGGGGGGGGCCTACAATGAGCAGTTCTTC,CASSLAQGGAYNEQFF
TRBV7-9,TRBJ1-4,medium-sized,.,TGTGCCAGCAGTTCTACAGGGCTGGGTGAAAAACTGTTTTTT,CASSSTGLGEKLFF
TRBV27,TRBJ2-1,.,.,TGTGCCAGCAGTTCCCTCGGGCTTGAGCAGTTCTTC,CASSSLGLEQFF
TRBV29-1,TRBJ2-1,.,TRBD2,TGCAGCTCCCGGGGGAGTAGCGGGAGGCCTACTCAAGAGCAGTTCTTC,CSSRGSSGRPTQEQFF
TRBV5-6,TRBJ2-7,.,.,TGTGCCAGCAGCTTGTTCGGGGAAGCACTTTACGAGCAGTACTTC,CASSLFGEALYEQYF
TRBV27,TRBJ2-7,.,.,TGTGCCAGCAGCATGACAGGATACGAGCAGTACTTC,CASSMTGYEQYF
TRBV28,TRBJ2-1,.,TRBD1,TGTGCCACGGAGGGACAGGGCAGGGGCGATGAGCAGTTCTTC,CATEGQGRGDEQFF
TRBV29-1,TRBJ2-7,few,.,TGCAGCGTGGGGAGACAATCCTACGAGCAGTACTTC,CSVGRQSYEQYF
TRBV7-2,TRBJ1-6,.,.,TGTGCCAGCAGCTTAGTGGGACAAGCAGGGTCACCCCTCCACTTT,CASSLVGQAGSPLHF
TRBV4-1,TRBJ2-7,.,TRBD2,TGCGCCAGCAGCCAAGATCGGCTAGCGGGGACGGTTAGGTCCTACGAGCAGTACTTC,CASSQDRLAGTVRSYEQYF
TRBV9,TRBJ1-2,.,.,TGTGCCAGCAGCGTAGGTAACAGACTAAACTATGGCTACACCTTC,CASSVGNRLNYGYTF
TRBV7-9,TRBJ2-3,.,.,TGTGCCAGCAGGGACACAAAAAGGGATACGCAGTATTTT,CASRDTKRDTQYF
TRBV6-5,TRBJ2-7,few,.,TGTGCCAGCACCACGGGAGCATACTACGAGCAGTACTTC,CASTTGAYYEQYF
TRBV12-3/TRBV12-4,TRBJ2-3,.,.,TGTGCCAGCAGTTTTGGAGAAAGCCCAGATACGCAGTATTTT,CASSFGESPDTQYF
TRBV12-3/TRBV12-4,TRBJ2-3,few,TRBD2,TGTGCCAGCAGTTTTTCTAGCGGGAGTACAGATACGCAGTATTTT,CASSFSSGSTDTQYF
TRBV7-3,TRBJ2-1,.,.,TGTGCCAGCAGCTTAAAGCCGGACGGATACAATGAGCAGTTCTTC,CASSLKPDGYNEQFF
TRBV20-1,TRBJ2-1,few,TRBD2,TGCAGTGCAAGACAAGACGGGACTAGCGGGAGGGGGTGGAATGAGCAGTTCTTC,CSARQDGTSGRGWNEQFF
TRBV4-3,TRBJ1-4,once,TRBD1,TGCGCCAGCGCCGGGACAGGCCTTGAAACTAATGAAAAACTGTTTTTT,CASAGTGLETNEKLFF
TRBV4-2,TRBJ1-4,.,.,TGTGCCAGCAGCCAGGTCGAGGAAAAACTGTTTTTT,CASSQVEEKLFF
TRBV12-3/TRBV12-4,TRBJ1-1,few,.,TGTGCCAGCAGTTTGAGGGGGGCGAACACTGAAGCTTTCTTT,CASSLRGANTEAFF
TRBV7-2,TRBJ2-3,.,TRBD2,TGTGCCAGCAGCTTAGTTCCTAGCGGGTACACAGATACGCAGTATTTT,CASSLVPSGYTDTQYF
TRBV29-1,TRBJ2-7,few,TRBD2,TGCAGCGTTGAAGATCGAGCGAGCGGGGCAGGGCGTAGTTACGAGCAGTACTTC,CSVEDRASGAGRSYEQYF
TRBV28,TRBJ2-3,.,TRBD1,TGTGCCAGCAACCTCCCGAGGGGGCGCCCAGATACGCAGTATTTT,CASNLPRGRPDTQYF